What follows describes a single T cell receptor beta chain. The data originate from a study of cytomegalovirus exposure and HLA in healthy donors. The V segment lost 3 bases and the J segment 2 bases; nucleotides outside the gene matches: 7. This CDR3 has 16 residues. CDR1 MDHEN and CDR2 SYDVKM come from the germline V gene. PCR primers comprised 60 Vbeta and 13 Jbeta primers. Only in-frame clones appear in the TCRdb table, and some are missing; sequencing was by immunoSEQ multiplex PCR. The sample includes 150,000 to 200,000 clones, about 80% of them seen just once. Material: PBMCs. The sequence came from a woman aged 40 to 50 in good health and CMV-seronegative. The chain combines TRBV28 with TRBJ1-5, with 7 bases fitting TRBD1. CDR3 sequence: CASSFPRGTGNQPQHF. CDR3 in DNA: TGTGCCAGCAGTTTCCCTCGCGGGACAGGCAATCAGCCCCAGCATTTT.